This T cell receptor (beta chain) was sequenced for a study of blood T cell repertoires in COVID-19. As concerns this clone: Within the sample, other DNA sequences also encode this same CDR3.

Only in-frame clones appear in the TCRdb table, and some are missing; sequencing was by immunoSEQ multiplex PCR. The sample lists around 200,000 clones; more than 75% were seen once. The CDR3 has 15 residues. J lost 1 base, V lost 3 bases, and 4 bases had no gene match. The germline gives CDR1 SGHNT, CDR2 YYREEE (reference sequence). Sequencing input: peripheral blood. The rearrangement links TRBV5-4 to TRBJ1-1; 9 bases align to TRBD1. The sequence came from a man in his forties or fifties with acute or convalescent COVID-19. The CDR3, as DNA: TGTGCCAGCAGCTGGGGACAGGGAGGGAACACTGAAGCTTTCTTT. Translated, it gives CASSWGQGGNTEAFF.